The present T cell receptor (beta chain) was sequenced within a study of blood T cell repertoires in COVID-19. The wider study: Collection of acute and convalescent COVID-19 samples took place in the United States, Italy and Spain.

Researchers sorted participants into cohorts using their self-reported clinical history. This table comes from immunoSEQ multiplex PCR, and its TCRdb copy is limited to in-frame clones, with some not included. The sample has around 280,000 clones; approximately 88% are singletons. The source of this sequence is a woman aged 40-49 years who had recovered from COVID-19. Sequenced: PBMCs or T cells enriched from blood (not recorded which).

This CDR3 is CASSLRAGQETQYF. CDR3 DNA: TGTGCCAGCAGCCTTAGGGCAGGGCAAGAGACCCAGTACTTC. The chain recombines TRBV5-4 with TRBJ2-5; D is possibly TRBD1 (5 bases). This CDR3 is 14 amino acids long. Trimming removed 4 bases at V and 2 bases at J, with 12 bases between. The germline V gene has CDR1 SGHNT and CDR2 YYREEE (reference sequence). The variable domain in full, completed from reference TRBV5-4 and TRBJ2-5, reads ETGVTQSPTHLIKTRGQQVTLRCSSQSGHNTVSWYQQALGQGPQFIFQYYREEENGRGNFPPRFSGLQFPNYSSELNVNALELDDSALYLCASSLRAGQETQYFGPGTRLLVL.